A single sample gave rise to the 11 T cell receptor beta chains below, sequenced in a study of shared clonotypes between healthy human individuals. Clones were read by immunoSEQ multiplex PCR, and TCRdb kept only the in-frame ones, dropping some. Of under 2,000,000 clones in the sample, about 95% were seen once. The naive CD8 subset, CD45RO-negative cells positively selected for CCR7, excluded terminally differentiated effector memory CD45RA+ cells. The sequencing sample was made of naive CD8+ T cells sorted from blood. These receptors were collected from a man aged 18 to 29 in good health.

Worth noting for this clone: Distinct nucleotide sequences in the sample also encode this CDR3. CDR3 residues: CASSPTGQGYNEQFF. CDR3 bases: TGTGCCAGCTCACCCACGGGACAGGGCTACAATGAGCAGTTCTTC. The chain has TRBV18 and TRBJ2-1, with 9 bases aligning to TRBD1. CDR1 is KGHSH and CDR2 is LQKENI in the germline V gene. Trimming took 3 bases from V and 3 from J; bases not matched to a gene: 3. The CDR3 runs 15 residues.

This chain's CDR3 is CASSMPGSGNTIYF. As DNA, the CDR3 is TGTGCCAGCAGCATGCCAGGCTCTGGAAACACCATATATTTT. V and J are TRBV9 and TRBJ1-3, with D unresolved. Germline assignment: CDR1 SGDLS and CDR2 YYNGEE. Trimming took off 4 bases at V and 0 bases at J, with 8 bases between the two ends. The CDR3 has 14 residues. The variable domain in full, completed from reference TRBV9 and TRBJ1-3, reads DSGVTQTPKHLITATGQRVTLRCSPRSGDLSVYWYQQSLDQGLQFLIQYYNGEERAKGNILERFSAQQFPDLHSELNLSSLELGDSALYFCASSMPGSGNTIYFGEGSWLTVV.

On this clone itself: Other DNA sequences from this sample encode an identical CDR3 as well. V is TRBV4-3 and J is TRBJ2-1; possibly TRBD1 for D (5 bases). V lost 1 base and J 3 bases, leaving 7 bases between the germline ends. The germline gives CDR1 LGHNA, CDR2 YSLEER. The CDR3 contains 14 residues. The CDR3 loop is CASSQAGNYNEQFF. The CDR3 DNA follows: TGCGCCAGCAGCCAAGCAGGGAACTACAATGAGCAGTTCTTC.

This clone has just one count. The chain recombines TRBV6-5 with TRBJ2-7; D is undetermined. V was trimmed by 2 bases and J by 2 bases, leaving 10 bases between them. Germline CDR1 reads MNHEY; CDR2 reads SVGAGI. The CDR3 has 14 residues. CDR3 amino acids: CASSYDLVTYEQYF. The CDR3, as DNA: TGTGCCAGCAGTTACGACCTGGTAACCTACGAGCAGTACTTC.

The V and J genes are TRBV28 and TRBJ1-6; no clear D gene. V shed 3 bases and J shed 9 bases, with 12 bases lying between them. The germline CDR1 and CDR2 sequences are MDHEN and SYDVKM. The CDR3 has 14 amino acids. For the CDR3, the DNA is TGTGCCAGCAGTTTGGAGGGCTTCGCTTCACCCCTCCACTTT. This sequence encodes CASSLEGFASPLHF.

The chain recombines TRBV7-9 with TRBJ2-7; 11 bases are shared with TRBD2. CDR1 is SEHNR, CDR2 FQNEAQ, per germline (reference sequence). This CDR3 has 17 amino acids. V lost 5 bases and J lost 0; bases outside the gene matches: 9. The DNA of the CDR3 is TGTGCCAGCAGCCTACCGACTAGCGGGGTCCTCTCCTACGAGCAGTACTTC. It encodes CASSLPTSGVLSYEQYF.

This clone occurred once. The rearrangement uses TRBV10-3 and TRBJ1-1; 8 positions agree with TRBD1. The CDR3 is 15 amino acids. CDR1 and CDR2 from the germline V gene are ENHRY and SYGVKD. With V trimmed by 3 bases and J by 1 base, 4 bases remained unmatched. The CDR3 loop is CAISDWTGTNTEAFF. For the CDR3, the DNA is TGTGCCATCAGTGACTGGACAGGGACGAACACTGAAGCTTTCTTT.

In DNA, the CDR3 is TGTGCCAGCAGCTATTCGGGGACAGGGTACTACGAGCAGTACTTC. It is translated as CASSYSGTGYYEQYF. This chain joins TRBV5-6 and TRBJ2-7, with 9 positions matching TRBD1. V dropped 3 bases and J dropped 3; count of bases not matched to a gene: 7. The germline V gene has CDR1 SGHDT and CDR2 YYEEEE. This CDR3 region has 15 residues. Full variable domain (rest looked up from reference TRBV5-6 and TRBJ2-7): DAGVTQSPTHLIKTRGQQVTLRCSPKSGHDTVSWYQQALGQGPQFIFQYYEEEERQRGNFPDRFSGHQFPNYSSELNVNALLLGDSALYLCASSYSGTGYYEQYFGPGTRLTVT.

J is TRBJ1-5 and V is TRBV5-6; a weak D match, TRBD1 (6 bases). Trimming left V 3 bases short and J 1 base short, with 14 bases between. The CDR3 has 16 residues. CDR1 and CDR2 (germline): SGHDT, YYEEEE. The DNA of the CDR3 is TGTGCCAGCAGCTCAACAGGGATTATCAGCAATCAGCCCCAGCATTTT. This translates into CASSSTGIISNQPQHF.

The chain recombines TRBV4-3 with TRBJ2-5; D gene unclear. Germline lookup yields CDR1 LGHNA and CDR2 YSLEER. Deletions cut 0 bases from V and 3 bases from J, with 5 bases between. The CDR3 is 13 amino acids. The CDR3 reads CASSQDVKETQYF. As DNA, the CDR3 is TGCGCCAGCAGCCAAGACGTAAAAGAGACCCAGTACTTC.

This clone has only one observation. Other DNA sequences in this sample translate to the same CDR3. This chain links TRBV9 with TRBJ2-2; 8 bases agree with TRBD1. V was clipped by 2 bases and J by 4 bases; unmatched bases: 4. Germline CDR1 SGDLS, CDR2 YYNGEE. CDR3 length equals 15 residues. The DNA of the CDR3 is TGTGCCAGCAGCGTTGGCAGGGGGCCCACCGGGGAGCTGTTTTTT. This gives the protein CASSVGRGPTGELFF.